The 24 T cell receptor beta chains given below trace back to one sample, sequenced in a study of T cell clones after liver transplantation. The assay was immunoSEQ multiplex PCR, and TCRdb's table has in-frame clones only and misses some. This sample yields 45,000 to 55,000 clones, of which roughly 83% are seen a single time; 8% to 9.5% belongs to the top ten. Sample: CD4+ T cells from blood, taken before liver transplant. The source is a human donor who received a liver transplant.

This clone was detected a few times. V and J are TRBV19 and TRBJ1-2, with TRBD1 as a possible D gene (5 bases). Germline V gene lookup returns CDR1 LNHDA and CDR2 SQIVND (reference sequence). The CDR3 is 12 amino acids. The V gene lost 3 bases and the J gene lost 8 bases, with 10 bases spanning the gap. Here the CDR3 DNA reads TGTGCCAGTAGTATGGGGCAGAGCGGCTACACCTTC. Encoded protein: CASSMGQSGYTF.

The chain couples TRBV2 to TRBJ1-4; D gene unclear. The V gene lost 3 bases and the J gene lost 0 bases, with 11 bases spanning the gap. Germline V gene sequence: CDR1 SNHLY, CDR2 FYNNEI. This CDR3 has 16 residues. The CDR3 region is CASSDGQSATNEKLFF. In DNA form, the CDR3 reads TGTGCCAGCAGTGACGGTCAGAGCGCAACTAATGAAAAACTGTTTTTT. The whole variable domain, filled in from reference TRBV2 and TRBJ1-4, reads EPEVTQTPSHQVTQMGQEVILRCVPISNHLYFYWYRQILGQKVEFLVSFYNNEISEKSEIFDDQFSVERPDGSNFTLKIRSTKLEDSAMYFCASSDGQSATNEKLFFGSGTQLSVL.

The chain couples TRBV30 to TRBJ2-2, with 12 bases aligning to TRBD2. V was clipped by 5 bases and J by 5 bases; unmatched bases: 18. The CDR3 length is 19 residues. Per the germline V gene, CDR1 is GTSNPN and CDR2 is SVGIG (reference sequence). CDR3 sequence: CAWRYGTSGSRVVTGELFF. The CDR3 nucleotides read TGTGCCTGGCGATACGGGACTAGCGGGTCGAGGGTAGTGACCGGGGAGCTGTTTTTT.

J is TRBJ1-2 and V is TRBV5-1, with 7 bases aligning to TRBD1. Germline CDR1 and CDR2: SGHRS and YFSETQ. After removal of 0 bases from V and 4 bases from J, the junction contained 6 bases not matched to a gene. This CDR3 has 15 residues. CDR3 in amino acids: CASSLEGRGSYGYTF. As DNA, the CDR3 is TGCGCCAGCAGCTTGGAGGGCAGGGGGTCCTATGGCTACACCTTC.

In nucleotides, the CDR3 is TGTGCCAGTAGTCCAAAACCGGGACAGGGATTAGCGGGACTTCCCTACGAGCAGTACTTC. Its protein is CASSPKPGQGLAGLPYEQYF. The chain carries TRBV19 and TRBJ2-7; maybe TRBD1 (9 bases). Germline V gene sequence: CDR1 LNHDA, CDR2 SQIVND (reference sequence). The length of the CDR3 is 20 residues. Trimming removed 5 bases at V and 2 bases at J, with 31 bases between.

CDR3 sequence reads: CAINTGVGGEKLFF. The CDR3 DNA is TGTGCCATCAATACAGGGGTCGGGGGGGAAAAACTGTTTTTT. This chain connects TRBV10-3 to TRBJ1-4; 7 bases are shared with TRBD1. This CDR3 comprises 14 residues. In germline, CDR1 is ENHRY, CDR2 SYGVKD. V dropped 7 bases and J dropped 8; count of bases not matched to a gene: 10.

V and J are TRBV19 and TRBJ2-3, with 8 bases matching TRBD2. V shed 0 bases and J 5 bases; nucleotides not matched to a gene: 4. The CDR3 loop spans 15 amino acids. Germline values: CDR1 LNHDA, CDR2 SQIVND (reference sequence). For the CDR3, the DNA is TGTGCCAGTAGTATAGATAGTACTAGCGGAGATACGCAGTATTTT. Residues: CASSIDSTSGDTQYF.

V usage is TRBV10-3 and J usage is TRBJ2-7; 7 nucleotides align to TRBD2. CDR1 and CDR2 from the germline V gene are ENHRY and SYGVKD. V trimming: 1 base; J trimming: 1 base; junction bases outside the gene matches: 13. The CDR3 contains 18 residues. In nucleotides, the CDR3 is TGTGCCATCAGTGAGTTCGGAATAGGCGGGAGAGGGTCCTACGAGCAGTACTTC. Protein: CAISEFGIGGRGSYEQYF.

This clone appeared a single time. The chain couples TRBV5-3 to TRBJ2-1; D is unclear. TRBV5-3 is assigned to the ORF class and has an uncertain function. This CDR3 contains 14 residues. V was clipped by 2 bases and J by 14 bases, with 20 bases between them. CDR3 loop: CARSLGRGPRHEFF. Written as DNA, the CDR3 is TGTGCCAGAAGCTTAGGAAGAGGCCCGCGTCATGAGTTCTTC.

The V call is TRBV5-1, the J call TRBJ1-5; D gene ambiguous. This CDR3 region has 14 residues. The germline V and J ends were trimmed by 2 bases and 4 bases, with 10 bases remaining between them. CDR1 is SGHRS and CDR2 is YFSETQ in the germline V gene. CDR3 loop: CASSLEDRNQPQHF. Written as DNA, the CDR3 is TGCGCCAGCAGCTTAGAGGACCGGAATCAGCCCCAGCATTTT.

The table lists this clone with a count of one. CDR3: CASSTGPRSGPQHF. The CDR3 DNA is TGTGCCAGCAGTACAGGCCCGAGGAGCGGGCCCCAGCATTTT. This chain links TRBV2 with TRBJ1-5; a possible D gene is TRBD1 (5 bases). Germline CDR1 SNHLY, CDR2 FYNNEI. Trimming took 5 bases from V and 9 from J, leaving 17 bases between them. The CDR3 consists of 14 residues.

The chain joins TRBV5-6 to TRBJ1-6; D unclear. The CDR3 extends over 15 amino acids. Germline CDR1 SGHDT, CDR2 YYEEEE. Deletions cut 3 bases from V and 7 bases from J, with 14 bases between. As DNA, the CDR3 is TGTGCCAGCAGCTCTACGGACTATCCGAATTCACCCCTCCACTTT. Protein product: CASSSTDYPNSPLHF.

The gene calls are TRBV9 and TRBJ1-2, with D possibly being TRBD1 (6 bases). The CDR3 totals 16 residues. V lost 4 bases to trimming and J lost 2 bases, with 18 bases between them. The germline V gene has CDR1 SGDLS and CDR2 YYNGEE. DNA of the CDR3: TGTGCCAGCAGCTCACGTCGGTCCGGACAGAACTATGGCTACACCTTC. Translating it yields CASSSRRSGQNYGYTF. The full variable domain, with the rest looked up from reference TRBV9 and TRBJ1-2, is DSGVTQTPKHLITATGQRVTLRCSPRSGDLSVYWYQQSLDQGLQFLIQYYNGEERAKGNILERFSAQQFPDLHSELNLSSLELGDSALYFCASSSRRSGQNYGYTFGSGTRLTVV.

V and J are TRBV5-6 and TRBJ2-2, with D perhaps TRBD1 or TRBD2 (6 bases each). Germline V gene sequence: CDR1 SGHDT, CDR2 YYEEEE. V was clipped by 4 bases and J by 0 bases, with 16 bases between them. The CDR3 spans 17 residues. The DNA of the CDR3 is TGTGCCAGCAGCGGGAGGACAGCCCCCGCGAACACCGGGGAGCTGTTTTTT. This encodes CASSGRTAPANTGELFF.

The rearrangement links TRBV6-6 to TRBJ2-1; D may be TRBD1 (5 bases). The ends were cut back, 6 bases at V and 10 bases at J, with 19 bases in the middle. Germline CDR1 is MNHNY and CDR2 is SVGAGI (reference sequence). The CDR3 length is 14 residues. The CDR3 loop is CASSRSNPQGEQFF. The CDR3 nucleotides read TGTGCCAGCAGCAGGTCGAACCCGCAGGGAGAGCAGTTCTTC.

This clone was picked up a small number of times. The chain has TRBV4-3 and TRBJ1-1; 8 bases are a match to TRBD1. The germline gives CDR1 LGHNA, CDR2 YSLEER. J was trimmed by 5 bases and V by 2 bases; bases with no gene match: 7. The CDR3 totals 15 residues. The CDR3 protein is CASSQSDRVRTEAFF. The CDR3 coding sequence is TGCGCCAGCAGCCAATCGGACAGGGTAAGAACTGAAGCTTTCTTT.

The chain couples TRBV6-1 to TRBJ1-6; D may be TRBD1 (5 bases). CDR3 length: 14 residues. Germline CDR1 MNHNS, CDR2 SASEGT. The V gene lost 3 bases and the J gene lost 10 bases, with 13 bases spanning the gap. CDR3 protein: CASSEGGTGSPLHF. CDR3 DNA sequence: TGTGCCAGCAGTGAGGGCGGGACGGGCTCACCCCTCCACTTT.

This clone showed up just once. The junction departs from germline at one end; a sequencing error may be responsible. This chain joins TRBV7-2 and TRBJ2-3; 10 nucleotides line up with TRBD2. Germline loops: CDR1 SGHTA, CDR2 FQGNSA. This CDR3 spans 15 amino acids. The CDR3: CASRLAGGPPGAQYF. The CDR3, as DNA: TGTGCCAGCAGATTAGCGGGAGGCCCCCCCGGGGCGCAGTATTTT.

The rearrangement links TRBV5-4 to TRBJ2-1, with 9 bases that match TRBD2. This CDR3 region has 15 residues. The junction had 9 bases not matched to a gene; V was cut back by 5 bases and J by 6 bases. Germline V gives CDR1 SGHNT, CDR2 YYREEE (reference sequence). Here the CDR3 reads CASRARREGPNEQFF. The CDR3 DNA reads as TGTGCCAGCAGGGCGAGGCGGGAGGGCCCCAATGAGCAGTTCTTC.

This chain links TRBV19 with TRBJ1-3, with unresolved D. Germline assignment: CDR1 LNHDA and CDR2 SQIVND (reference sequence). The V end was cut by 6 bases, the J end by 0 bases, with 15 bases between. This CDR3 is built from 16 residues. This CDR3 is CASRPRLSDSGNTIYF. CDR3 DNA: TGTGCCAGTAGGCCCAGACTGTCCGACTCTGGAAACACCATATATTTT.

The chain couples TRBV15 to TRBJ2-5, with D unclear. Trimming cost V 4 bases and J 5 bases, with 20 bases left between them. Germline CDR1 reads LNHNV; CDR2 reads YYDKDF (reference sequence). This CDR3 is built from 16 residues. CDR3 in amino acids: CATSTTWVEPQETQYF. The CDR3 DNA reads as TGTGCCACCAGCACGACTTGGGTAGAGCCTCAGGAGACCCAGTACTTC.

The J gene is TRBJ1-4, the V gene TRBV4-1; D gene unclear. With 0 bases removed from V and 3 bases from J, the gap between germline ends came to 8 bases. The CDR3 contains 15 residues. The germline gives CDR1 MGHRA, CDR2 YSYEKL. CDR3 DNA: TGCGCCAGCAGCCAAGATATGGGATCTAATGAAAAACTGTTTTTT. This gives the protein CASSQDMGSNEKLFF.

The chain is built from TRBV6-1 and TRBJ2-4; D is unclear. The CDR3 has 15 amino acids. Germline V lookup: CDR1 MNHNS, CDR2 SASEGT. Trimming stripped 2 bases from V and 0 bases from J, with 8 bases between. DNA of the CDR3: TGTGCCAGCAGTGAAAACCCCGCAGCCAAAAACATTCAGTACTTC. This codes for CASSENPAAKNIQYF.

This rearrangement joins TRBV6-5 to TRBJ1-2, with TRBD1 as a possible D gene (6 bases). Germline CDR1 is MNHEY and CDR2 is SVGAGI. Trimming took 7 bases from V and 8 from J, leaving 17 bases between them. The CDR3 consists of 13 residues. Here the CDR3 DNA reads TGTGCCAGCACCCGGGGACACTCGGGCGGCTACACCTTC. This codes for CASTRGHSGGYTF.